This TCR beta chain was sequenced in a study of T cell changes during pregnancy in multiple sclerosis. Trimming cost V 0 bases and J 5 bases, with 10 bases left between them. CDR3 length: 15 residues. Germline-derived CDR1 and CDR2 are LGHNA and YSLEER. The table came from immunoSEQ multiplex PCR; TCRdb's copy has only in-frame clones and leaves some out. Here the sample spans some 56,000 clones, about 93% being singletons. The clonotype was recovered from a female donor in good health, enrolled as a control in a pregnancy study. The sample here was peripheral blood, taken in the third trimester of pregnancy. V and J are TRBV4-3 and TRBJ2-2; D is unclear. DNA for the CDR3: TGCGCCAGCAGCCAAGAATTAGCTCAAACCGGGGAGCTGTTTTTT. This gives the protein CASSQELAQTGELFF.